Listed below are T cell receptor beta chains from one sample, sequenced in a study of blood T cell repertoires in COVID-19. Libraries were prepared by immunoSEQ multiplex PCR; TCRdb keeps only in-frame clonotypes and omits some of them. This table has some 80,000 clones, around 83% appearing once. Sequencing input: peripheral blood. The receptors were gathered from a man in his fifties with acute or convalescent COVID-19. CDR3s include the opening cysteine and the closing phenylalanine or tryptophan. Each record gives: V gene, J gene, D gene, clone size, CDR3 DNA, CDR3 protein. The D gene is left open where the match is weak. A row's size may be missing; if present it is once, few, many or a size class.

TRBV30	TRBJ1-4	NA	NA	TGTGCCTGGAGCGTAGGCCGGGAAGCTTTTATGGGTAATGAAAAACTGTTTTTT	CAWSVGREAFMGNEKLFF
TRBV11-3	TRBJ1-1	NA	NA	TGTGCCAGCAGCTTAGGGGGGGGCAGGGATAACACTGAAGCTTTCTTT	CASSLGGGRDNTEAFF
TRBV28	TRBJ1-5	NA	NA	TGTGCCAGCCGTGTAGGGGGTTCGGGCAATCAGCCCCAGCATTTT	CASRVGGSGNQPQHF
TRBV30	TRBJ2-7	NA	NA	TGTGCCTGGAGGCAGGGCTCAACCTACGAGCAGTACTTC	CAWRQGSTYEQYF
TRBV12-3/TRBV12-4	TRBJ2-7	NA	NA	TGTGCCAGCAGTTTATTGAGCTCCTACGAGCAGTACTTC	CASSLLSSYEQYF
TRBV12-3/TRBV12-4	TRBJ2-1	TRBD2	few	TGTGCCAGCCGGGGGGTCAATGAGCAGTTCTTC	CASRGVNEQFF
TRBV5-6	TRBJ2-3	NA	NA	TGTGCCAGCAGCTTAGATGCTACGTATGGTACGCAGTATTTT	CASSLDATYGTQYF
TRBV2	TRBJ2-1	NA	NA	TGTGCCAGCAAGAAGTCCGGGTATGAGAGCAATGAGCAGTTCTTC	CASKKSGYESNEQFF
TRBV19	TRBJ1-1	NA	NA	TGTGCCAGTAGTATACAGGGCACCGGGGGGGTCACTGAAGCTTTCTTT	CASSIQGTGGVTEAFF
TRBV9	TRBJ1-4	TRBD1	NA	TGTGCCAGCAGCAGTCGACCCGGGACAGTTACAACTAATGAAAAACTGTTTTTT	CASSSRPGTVTTNEKLFF
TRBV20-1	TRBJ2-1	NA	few	TGCAGTGCTAAAATGTCTCTTGAGCAGTTCTTC	CSAKMSLEQFF
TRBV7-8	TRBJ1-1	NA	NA	TGTGCCAGCAGCTTAGTTGGGGGGATGGCACTCATGAACACTGAAGCTTTCTTT	CASSLVGGMALMNTEAFF
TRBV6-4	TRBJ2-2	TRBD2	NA	TGTGCCAGCACCGGGGAGGGGGCTAGCGGGATGTGCACCGGGGAGCTGTTTTTT	CASTGEGASGMCTGELFF
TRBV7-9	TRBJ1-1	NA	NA	TGTGCCAGCAGCCGGTCCGAAAACACTGAAGCTTTCTTT	CASSRSENTEAFF
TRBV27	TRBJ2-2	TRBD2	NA	TGTGCCAGCGGGGCTAGCGGGAGCCCCGGGACCGGGGAGCTGTTTTTT	CASGASGSPGTGELFF
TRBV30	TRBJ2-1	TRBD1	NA	TGTGCCTGGAGTGTAAAGGACAGGGACAATGAGCAGTTCTTC	CAWSVKDRDNEQFF
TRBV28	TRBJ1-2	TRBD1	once	TGTGCCAGCACCCTTCTACCAGGGACAGGGGGTGGCTACACCTTC	CASTLLPGTGGGYTF
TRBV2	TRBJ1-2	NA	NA	TGTGCCAGCATGTTGGCAGGGTACGGTGGCTACACCTTC	CASMLAGYGGYTF
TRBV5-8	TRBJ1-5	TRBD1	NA	TGTGCCAGCAGCTATGACAGGGGGAGGTATCAGCCCCAGCATTTT	CASSYDRGRYQPQHF
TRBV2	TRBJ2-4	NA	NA	TGTGCCAGCAGTGGCGACCGGGTCAGAGGAAACATTCAGTACTTC	CASSGDRVRGNIQYF
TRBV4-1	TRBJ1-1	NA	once	TGCGCCAGCAGCCAACCACTGAACCCGAAAGCTTTCTTT	CASSQPLNPKAFF
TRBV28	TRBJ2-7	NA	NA	TGTGCCAGCAGTTTGATCGGAGATACCTACGAGCAGTACTTC	CASSLIGDTYEQYF
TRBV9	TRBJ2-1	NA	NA	TGTGCCAGCAGCCTTGACTTATACAATGAGCAGTTCTTC	CASSLDLYNEQFF
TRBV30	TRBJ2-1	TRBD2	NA	TGTGCCTGGAGAGGTTCACTAGCGGGGATTAATGAGCAGTTCTTC	CAWRGSLAGINEQFF
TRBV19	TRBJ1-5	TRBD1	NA	TGTGCCAGTAGTATTTCCCCAGGGGGCGGACAGCCCCAGCATTTT	CASSISPGGGQPQHF